This TCR beta chain stems from a study of blood T cell repertoires in COVID-19. Study details: Collection of acute and convalescent COVID-19 samples took place in the United States, Italy and Spain. The cDNA or gDNA used as material had been derived from T cells, B-cell-depleted T cells, or PBMCs.

As originally analysed: Estimated nucleated cell counts came from reference gene primer amplification. The table came from immunoSEQ multiplex PCR; TCRdb's copy has only in-frame clones and leaves some out. V, J and clone size are taken as reported in that table, and D and trimming were inferred from the DNA itself. Of around 100,000 clones in the sample, 70% to 80% were seen once. The J segment lost 4 bases and the V segment lost 6 bases, leaving 8 bases of the junction unmatched. The germline CDR1 and CDR2 sequences are SGHVS and FQNEAQ. The CDR3 covers 15 residues. The chain recombines TRBV7-8 with TRBJ2-2, with 7 bases identical to TRBD1. The sequence was collected from a man between 65 and 85 years old with active or convalescent COVID-19. Material for sequencing was peripheral blood. The CDR3 DNA follows: TGTGCCAGCAGGGCGACAGGGATGAGCACCGGGGAGCTGTTTTTT. It codes for CASRATGMSTGELFF.